This TCR beta chain was captured in a study of T cell changes during pregnancy in multiple sclerosis (dated by TCRdb to between 2018 and 2021). Context from the whole study: The study looked at changes in the T cell repertoire across pregnancy in women with multiple sclerosis.

Receptor libraries were prepared by the immunoSEQ multiplex PCR assay. TCRdb re-hosts the immuneACCESS table, in-frame sequences only. Its copies lack some clones; in the studies checked, an unresolved V gene accounts for under half of them, and the cause for the rest is not known. Within this sample are about 98,000 clones, with about 90% of them counted one time only. Of the sample, about 2% falls within the top ten clones. V is pruned by 4 bases and J by 5 bases, leaving 7 bases of the junction without a gene match. The CDR3 spans 14 residues, from the cysteine through the phenylalanine. The entry retains the CDR3 DNA only, 42 bases that are in frame from base 1. CDR1 SGHVS and CDR2 FNYEAQ are derived from the germline V gene. The sample holds one count of this clone. The antigen it binds to is not known. No quality values exist for individual bases; no much larger clone is one base distant.

This TCR came from a female donor in good health, enrolled as a control in a pregnancy study. The sequencing here drew on peripheral blood, taken after pregnancy. The receptor chain draws on TRBV7-6 and TRBJ1-1; the junction holds 7 bases that match TRBD1. The DNA sequence is as follows: TGTGCCAGCAGCTCTACAGGGGTCGAGACTGAAGCTTTCTTT. This encodes CASSSTGVETEAFF.